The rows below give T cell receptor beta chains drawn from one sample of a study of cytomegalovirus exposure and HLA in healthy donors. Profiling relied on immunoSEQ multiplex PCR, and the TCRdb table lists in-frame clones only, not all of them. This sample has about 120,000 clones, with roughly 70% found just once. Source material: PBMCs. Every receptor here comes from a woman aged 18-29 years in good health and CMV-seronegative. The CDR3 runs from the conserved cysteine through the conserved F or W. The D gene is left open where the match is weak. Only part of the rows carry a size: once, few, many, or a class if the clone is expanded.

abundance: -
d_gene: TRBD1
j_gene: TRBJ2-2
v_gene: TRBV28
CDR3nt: TGTGCCAGCAGTTTAGCGGGACAGGGGGCCGGGGAGCTGTTTTTT
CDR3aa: CASSLAGQGAGELFF

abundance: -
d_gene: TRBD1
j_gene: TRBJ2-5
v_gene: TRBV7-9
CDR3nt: TGTGCCAGCAGCTCCCGGGACAGTAGAGAGACCCAGTACTTC
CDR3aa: CASSSRDSRETQYF

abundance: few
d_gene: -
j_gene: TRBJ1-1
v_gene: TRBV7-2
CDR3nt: TGTGCCAGCACCGTCCAGGGCCATCTTGAAGCTTTCTTT
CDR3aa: CASTVQGHLEAFF

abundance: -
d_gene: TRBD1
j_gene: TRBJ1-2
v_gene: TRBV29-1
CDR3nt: TGCAGCGTGGGACAGGGGGCCAATGATGGCTACACCTTC
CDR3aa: CSVGQGANDGYTF

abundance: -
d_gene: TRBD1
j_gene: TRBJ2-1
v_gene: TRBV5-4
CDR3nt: TGTGCCAGCAGCGACCCCGGGACAGGGAGGGATGAGCAGTTCTTC
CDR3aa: CASSDPGTGRDEQFF

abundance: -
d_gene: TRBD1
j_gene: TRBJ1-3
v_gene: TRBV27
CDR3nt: TGTGCCAGCAGTGACAGGGGATCTGGAAACACCATATATTTT
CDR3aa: CASSDRGSGNTIYF

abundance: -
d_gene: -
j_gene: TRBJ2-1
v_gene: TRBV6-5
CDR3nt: TGTGCCAGCAGTTACTCTGGCAGTCTCCCCTACAATGAGCAGTTCTTC
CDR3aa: CASSYSGSLPYNEQFF

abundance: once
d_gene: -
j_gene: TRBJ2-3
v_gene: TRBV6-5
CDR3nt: TGTGCCAGCAGACTAGAAGGGGGTTACACAGATACGCAGTATTTT
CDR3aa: CASRLEGGYTDTQYF

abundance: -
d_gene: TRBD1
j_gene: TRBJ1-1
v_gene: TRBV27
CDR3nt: TGTGCCAGCAGTCTACAGGGGGCGCACGGGAACACTGAAGCTTTCTTT
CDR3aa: CASSLQGAHGNTEAFF

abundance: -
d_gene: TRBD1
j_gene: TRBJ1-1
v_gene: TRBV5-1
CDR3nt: TGCGCCAGCAGCTTAGGGGACAGCCCAGATGGGACTGAAGCTTTCTTT
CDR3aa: CASSLGDSPDGTEAFF

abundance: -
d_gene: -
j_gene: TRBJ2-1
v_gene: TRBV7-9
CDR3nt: TGTGCCAGCAGCCTTAGCCGTAGAGGAGAGGAGCAGTTCTTC
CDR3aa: CASSLSRRGEEQFF

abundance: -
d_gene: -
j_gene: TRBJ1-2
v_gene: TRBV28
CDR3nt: TGTGCCAGCAGTTACCCCGGGGGTAACTATGGCTACACCTTC
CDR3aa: CASSYPGGNYGYTF

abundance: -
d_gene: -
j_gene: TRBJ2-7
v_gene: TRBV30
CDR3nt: TGTGCCTGGAGTGGGGGCCTCACCTACGAGCAGTACTTC
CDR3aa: CAWSGGLTYEQYF

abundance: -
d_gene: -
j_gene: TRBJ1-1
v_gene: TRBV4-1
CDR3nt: TGCGCCAGCAGCCATCTCGATACGGGGGGCACTGAAGCTTTCTTT
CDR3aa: CASSHLDTGGTEAFF

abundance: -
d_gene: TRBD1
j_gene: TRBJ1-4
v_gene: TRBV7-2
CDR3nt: TGTGCCAGCAGCCGGACAGGAACTAATGAAAAACTGTTTTTT
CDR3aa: CASSRTGTNEKLFF

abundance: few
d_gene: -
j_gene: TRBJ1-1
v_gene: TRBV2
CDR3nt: TGTGCCAGCAGTGCCCTCCCGAACACTGAAGCTTTCTTT
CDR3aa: CASSALPNTEAFF

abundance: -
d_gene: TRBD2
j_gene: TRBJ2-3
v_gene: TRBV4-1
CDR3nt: TGCGCCAGCAGCCCAGAGACTAGCGGGCACCTTACAGATACGCAGTATTTT
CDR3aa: CASSPETSGHLTDTQYF

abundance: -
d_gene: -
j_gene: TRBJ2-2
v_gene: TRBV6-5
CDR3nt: TGTGCCAGCAGTTTGGGTGGAGGTAGCGGGGAGCTGTTTTTT
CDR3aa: CASSLGGGSGELFF

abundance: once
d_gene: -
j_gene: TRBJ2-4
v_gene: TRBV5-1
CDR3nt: TGCGCCAGCAGCTCGGTTGACAGTAACATTCAGTACTTC
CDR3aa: CASSSVDSNIQYF

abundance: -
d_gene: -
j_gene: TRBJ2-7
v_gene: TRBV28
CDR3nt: TGTGCCAGCAACCTCTCGGGACAACCCTACGAGCAGTACTTC
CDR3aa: CASNLSGQPYEQYF

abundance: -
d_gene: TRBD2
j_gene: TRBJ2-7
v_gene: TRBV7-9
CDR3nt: TGTGCCAGCAGCTTAGGTCCAGCGGGGGGGTTCTACTCCTACGAGCAGTACTTC
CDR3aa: CASSLGPAGGFYSYEQYF

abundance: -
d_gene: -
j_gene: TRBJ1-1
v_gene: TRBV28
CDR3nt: TGTGCCAGCAGTTTTTTCGGGCCCCCGACAGGGAACACTGAAGCTTTCTTT
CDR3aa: CASSFFGPPTGNTEAFF

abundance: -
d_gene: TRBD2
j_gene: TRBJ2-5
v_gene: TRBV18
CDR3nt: TGTGCCAGCTTCACGCTCCGGGGGGGAGAAGGCCAAGAGACCCAGTACTTC
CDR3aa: CASFTLRGGEGQETQYF

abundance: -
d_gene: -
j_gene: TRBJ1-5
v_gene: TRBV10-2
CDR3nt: TGCGCCGCTGGAAGGGGTGACCTAGGTAATCAGCCCCAGCATTTT
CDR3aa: CAAGRGDLGNQPQHF

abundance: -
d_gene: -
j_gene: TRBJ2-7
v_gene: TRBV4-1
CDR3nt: TGCGCCAGCAGCCAAGCCCCGGAGGGGAGAGTATACGAGCAGTACTTC
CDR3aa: CASSQAPEGRVYEQYF

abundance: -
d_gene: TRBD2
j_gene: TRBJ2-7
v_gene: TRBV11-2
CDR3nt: TGTGCCAGCAGCTTAGTACTAGCGGGCCCCGGTGAGCAGTACTTC
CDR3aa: CASSLVLAGPGEQYF

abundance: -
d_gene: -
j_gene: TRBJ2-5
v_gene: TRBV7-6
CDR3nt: TGTGCCAGCAGCTTAGCGCCGACCGAGGTGGCGACTGAGACCCAGTACTTC
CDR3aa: CASSLAPTEVATETQYF

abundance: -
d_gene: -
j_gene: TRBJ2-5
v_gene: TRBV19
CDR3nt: TGTGCCAGTAGTATTTCGGCCGGGGTGGAGACCCAGTACTTC
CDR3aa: CASSISAGVETQYF

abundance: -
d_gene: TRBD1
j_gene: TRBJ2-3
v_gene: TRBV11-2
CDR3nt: TGTGCCAGCAGCTTAGGTGGGACAGGGAGGGGCACAGATACGCAGTATTTT
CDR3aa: CASSLGGTGRGTDTQYF

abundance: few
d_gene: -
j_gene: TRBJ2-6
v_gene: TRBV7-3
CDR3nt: TGTGCCAGCAGCCGATTAGAGGACTCGCGCTCTGGGGCCAACGTCCTGACTTTC
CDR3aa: CASSRLEDSRSGANVLTF

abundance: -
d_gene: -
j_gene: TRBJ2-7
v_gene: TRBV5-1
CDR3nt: TGCGCCAGCAGCTTGGGACAGGCCTTCTACGAGCAGTACTTC
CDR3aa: CASSLGQAFYEQYF

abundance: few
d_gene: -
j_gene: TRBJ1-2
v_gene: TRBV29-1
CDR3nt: TGCAGCGTTGAAAGGAATATGGGGAGACGAGTCTACACCTTC
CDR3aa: CSVERNMGRRVYTF

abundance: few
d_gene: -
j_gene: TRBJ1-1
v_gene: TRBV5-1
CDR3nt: TGCGCCAGCAGCTTGGTCAGGGGAGGGGCCACTGAAGCTTTCTTT
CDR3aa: CASSLVRGGATEAFF

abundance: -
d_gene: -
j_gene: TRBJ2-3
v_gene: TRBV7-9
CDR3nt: TGTGCCAGCAGCTTGGGTAGCTACCCAGATACGCAGTATTTT
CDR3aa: CASSLGSYPDTQYF

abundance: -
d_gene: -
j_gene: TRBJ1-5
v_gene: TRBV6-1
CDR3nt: TGTGCCAGCAGTGAAGGGAAGAGGGTGGGCAATCAGCCCCAGCATTTT
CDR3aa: CASSEGKRVGNQPQHF

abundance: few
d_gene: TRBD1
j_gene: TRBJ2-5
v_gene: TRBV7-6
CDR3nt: TGTGCCAGCAGCTTAGGAGGGGGCGAGGGAGAGACCCAGTACTTC
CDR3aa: CASSLGGGEGETQYF

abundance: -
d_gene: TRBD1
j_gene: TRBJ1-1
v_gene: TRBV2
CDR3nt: TGTGCCAGCAGGCCCGAGAGTATAGGGGGCGCGAGCACTGAAGCTTTCTTT
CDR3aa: CASRPESIGGASTEAFF

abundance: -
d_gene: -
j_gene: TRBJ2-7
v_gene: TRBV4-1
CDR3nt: TGCGCCAGCAGCCAAGAGGTCGAGTCTAGTCGATCCTCCTACGAGCAGTACTTC
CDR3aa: CASSQEVESSRSSYEQYF

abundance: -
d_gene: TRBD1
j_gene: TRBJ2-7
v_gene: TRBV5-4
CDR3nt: TGTGCCAGCAGCGGAGGGACAGGACTCTCCTACGAGCAGTACTTC
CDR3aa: CASSGGTGLSYEQYF

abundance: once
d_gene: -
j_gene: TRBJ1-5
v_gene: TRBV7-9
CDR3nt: TGTGCCAGCAGCGGTGTCGGGGGAAAGCAGCCCCAGCATTTT
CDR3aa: CASSGVGGKQPQHF

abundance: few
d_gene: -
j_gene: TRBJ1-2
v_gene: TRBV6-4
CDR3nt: TGTGCCAGCAGTGACTGGGCAGGGGATCGCGATGGCTACACCTTC
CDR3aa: CASSDWAGDRDGYTF

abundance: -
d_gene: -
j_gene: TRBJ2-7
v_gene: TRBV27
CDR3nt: TGTGCCAGCAGTTTGTCCCCCCCAGGCATCTCCTACGAGCAGTACTTC
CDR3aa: CASSLSPPGISYEQYF

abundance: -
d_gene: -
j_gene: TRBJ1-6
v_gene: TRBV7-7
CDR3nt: TGTGCTAGCAGCCCCCGGCGGGGCTCACCCCTCCACTTT
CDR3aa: CASSPRRGSPLHF

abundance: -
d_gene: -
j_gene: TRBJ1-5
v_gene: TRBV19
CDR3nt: TGTGCCAGTAGTGTACAGGGTATGGGACAGCCCCAGCATTTT
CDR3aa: CASSVQGMGQPQHF

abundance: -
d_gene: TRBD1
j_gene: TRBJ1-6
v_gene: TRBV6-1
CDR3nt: TGTGCCAGCGACAGGGACGGGTTGAGTAATTCACCCCTCCACTTT
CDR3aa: CASDRDGLSNSPLHF

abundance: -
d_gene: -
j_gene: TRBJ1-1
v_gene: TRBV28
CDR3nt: TGTGCCAGCACCCTCCCCCAGGCTAACCCTGAAGCTTTCTTT
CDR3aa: CASTLPQANPEAFF

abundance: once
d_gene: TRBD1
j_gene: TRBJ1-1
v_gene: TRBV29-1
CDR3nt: TGCAGCGCCCAGGGGACAGGGGCGGGAGACACTGAAGCTTTCTTT
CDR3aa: CSAQGTGAGDTEAFF

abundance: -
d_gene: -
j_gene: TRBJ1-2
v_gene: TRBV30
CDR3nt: TGTGCCTGGAGTGTGCCCCCATTAGCTAACTATGGCTACACCTTC
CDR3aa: CAWSVPPLANYGYTF

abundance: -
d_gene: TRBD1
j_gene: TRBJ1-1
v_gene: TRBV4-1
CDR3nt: TGCGCCAGCAGCCCCCTAGAGGGGGCATACACTGAAGCTTTCTTT
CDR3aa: CASSPLEGAYTEAFF

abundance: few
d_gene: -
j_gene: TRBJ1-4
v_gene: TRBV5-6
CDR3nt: TGTGCCAGCAGCTTTTACGCCGCAGGCCCTAATGAAAAACTGTTTTTT
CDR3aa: CASSFYAAGPNEKLFF

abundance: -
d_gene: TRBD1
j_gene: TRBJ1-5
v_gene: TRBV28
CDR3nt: TGTGCCAGCAGCTTAGACCGGACAGGGCAGAATCAGCCCCAGCATTTT
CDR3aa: CASSLDRTGQNQPQHF

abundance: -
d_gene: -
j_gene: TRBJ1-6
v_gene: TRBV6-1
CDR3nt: TGTGCCAGCAGCGACAGTAAGGATTCACCCCTCCACTTT
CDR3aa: CASSDSKDSPLHF